This TCR beta chain was profiled in a study of T cells in Graves' hyperthyroidism and ophthalmopathy. This clonotype occurred many times. The antigen is undetermined. Uncontrolled infection, other autoimmune disease, pregnancy or lactation led to exclusion. Diagnostic decisions used clinical symptoms, serum thyroxine and TRAb, thyroid ultrasound and orbital computed tomography. Template material for amplifying TCR beta CDR3 regions consisted of RNA transcripts. A set of HTBI primers served as the primers for a first-round RT-PCR of the TCR CDR3. Via MiXCR, TCRdb re-called the multiplex PCR reads, giving one row per CDR3 protein. The sample records roughly 500,000 distinct CDR3 sequences, 35% to 50% being singletons. Study observations and caveats: From stable hyperthyroidism, ophthalmopathy was separated by a 13 V-J model. Median prediction lead before ophthalmopathy onset was roughly 6 months with the model.

This clonotype was obtained from an adult woman with Graves' disease, either hyperthyroidism or ophthalmopathy (not recorded which). The material sequenced was peripheral blood or thyroid tissue (not recorded which).

The CDR3 region is CASSDGAGLEQYF. In nucleotides, the CDR3 is TGTGCCAGCAGTGATGGTGCAGGGCTCGAGCAGTACTTC. J is TRBJ2-7 and V is TRBV2; D is perhaps TRBD1 (5 bases). The V gene lost 3 bases and the J gene lost 6 bases, with 12 bases spanning the gap. Germline values: CDR1 SNHLY, CDR2 FYNNEI. The length of the CDR3 is 13 residues. The variable domain in full, completed from reference TRBV2 and TRBJ2-7, reads EPEVTQTPSHQVTQMGQEVILRCVPISNHLYFYWYRQILGQKVEFLVSFYNNEISEKSEIFDDQFSVERPDGSNFTLKIRSTKLEDSAMYFCASSDGAGLEQYFGPGTRLTVT.